This T cell receptor beta chain is from a study of blood T cell repertoires in COVID-19. Study details: Researchers got acute and convalescent COVID-19 samples from the United States, Italy and Spain. T cells, B-cell-depleted T cells, or PBMCs supplied cDNA or gDNA.

In the authors' workflow: From reference gene primer amplification, estimates of nucleated cell counts were derived. Generated by immunoSEQ multiplex PCR, the TCRdb table keeps only in-frame clones and is missing some. V and J calls and clone size follow that table, whereas D and trimming were derived from the DNA. The data show a few hundred thousand clones, with approximately 82% seen just once and 3.1% held by the top ten. Sequencing was done on a sample of peripheral blood. The receptor comes from a woman aged 18-35 years with acute or convalescent COVID-19.

CDR3 DNA: TGCGCCAGCAGTGCTGACAGGTTGTGTGAAAAACTGTTTTTT. This gives the protein CASSADRLCEKLFF. The chain is built from TRBV10-1 and TRBJ1-4; perhaps TRBD1 as D (6 bases). The CDR3 is 14 amino acids. Trimming removed 4 bases at V and 7 bases at J, with 13 bases between. Per the germline V gene, CDR1 is WNHNN and CDR2 is SYGVQD (reference sequence).